These T cell receptor beta chains were read from a single sample in a study of blood T cell repertoires in COVID-19. Profiled with immunoSEQ multiplex PCR; TCRdb holds only in-frame clones, not every one. The sample has roughly 190,000 clones, 85% to 90% seen once. Sequencing was done on a sample of peripheral blood. The origin of the receptors is a man in his forties or fifties with active or convalescent COVID-19. CDR3s include the opening cysteine and the closing phenylalanine or tryptophan. A D gene is named only where the DNA matches it firmly. Rows give clone size only sometimes, using once, few, many, or a class for an expanded clone.

cdr3_aa: CASSHDRILLNTEAFF
cdr3_nt: TGTGCCAGCAGCCATGACAGGATCTTATTGAACACTGAAGCTTTCTTT
clone_size: .
v_call: TRBV11-1
j_call: TRBJ1-1
d_call: .

cdr3_aa: CASRRGAGENNSPLHF
cdr3_nt: TGTGCCAGTAGACGAGGGGCAGGGGAAAATAATTCACCCCTCCACTTT
clone_size: once
v_call: TRBV19
j_call: TRBJ1-6
d_call: .

cdr3_aa: CAIWGLNTDTQYF
cdr3_nt: TGTGCCATCTGGGGACTGAACACAGATACGCAGTATTTT
clone_size: .
v_call: TRBV10-3
j_call: TRBJ2-3
d_call: .

cdr3_aa: CASSLGQGVDTF
cdr3_nt: TGTGCCAGCAGCTTAGGGCAGGGGGTAGACACCTTC
clone_size: .
v_call: TRBV11-2
j_call: TRBJ1-2
d_call: TRBD1

cdr3_aa: CASSLDKLFF
cdr3_nt: TGTGCCAGCAGTTTAGATAAGCTGTTTTTT
clone_size: .
v_call: TRBV12-3/TRBV12-4
j_call: TRBJ2-2
d_call: .

cdr3_aa: CASSLNPSGQGIAQYF
cdr3_nt: TGTGCCAGCAGCTTAAACCCCTCAGGGCAGGGGATTGCGCAGTATTTT
clone_size: once
v_call: TRBV5-6
j_call: TRBJ2-3
d_call: .

cdr3_aa: CASSPPGQGALFNEQFF
cdr3_nt: TGTGCCAGCAGCCCGCCGGGACAGGGGGCGTTATTCAATGAGCAGTTCTTC
clone_size: .
v_call: TRBV11-3
j_call: TRBJ2-1
d_call: TRBD1

cdr3_aa: CASSLAAGLNTEAFF
cdr3_nt: TGTGCCAGCAGCTTAGCGGCGGGTTTGAACACTGAAGCTTTCTTT
clone_size: .
v_call: TRBV11-2
j_call: TRBJ1-1
d_call: .

cdr3_aa: CASSLGTGNSPLHF
cdr3_nt: TGTGCCAGCAGTCTGGGAACAGGGAATTCACCCCTCCACTTT
clone_size: .
v_call: TRBV27
j_call: TRBJ1-6
d_call: .

cdr3_aa: CASSAPLGLAGARTGELFF
cdr3_nt: TGTGCCAGCAGTGCCCCCCTGGGATTAGCGGGGGCCCGCACCGGGGAGCTGTTTTTT
clone_size: .
v_call: TRBV6-4
j_call: TRBJ2-2
d_call: TRBD2

cdr3_aa: CASSRLYLQGSYGYTF
cdr3_nt: TGTGCCAGCAGCCGATTATACCTACAGGGTAGCTATGGCTACACCTTC
clone_size: few
v_call: TRBV5-5
j_call: TRBJ1-2
d_call: .

cdr3_aa: CASSPDRAMNYGYTF
cdr3_nt: TGTGCCAGTAGTCCGGACAGAGCGATGAACTATGGCTACACCTTC
clone_size: .
v_call: TRBV19
j_call: TRBJ1-2
d_call: .

cdr3_aa: CASSPLGVVQGGHTEAFF
cdr3_nt: TGTGCCAGCTCACCTCTCGGTGTCGTGCAGGGAGGGCACACTGAAGCTTTCTTT
clone_size: .
v_call: TRBV18
j_call: TRBJ1-1
d_call: .

cdr3_aa: CASSEVQLEDNEKLFF
cdr3_nt: TGTGCCAGCAGTGAAGTTCAACTGGAGGATAATGAAAAACTGTTTTTT
clone_size: .
v_call: TRBV6-1
j_call: TRBJ1-4
d_call: .

cdr3_aa: CASSQGQVAEAFF
cdr3_nt: TGCGCCAGCAGCCAGGGACAGGTGGCTGAAGCTTTCTTT
clone_size: .
v_call: TRBV5-1
j_call: TRBJ1-1
d_call: TRBD1

cdr3_aa: CASSQGGEANQPQHF
cdr3_nt: TGTGCCAGCAGCCAAGGGGGGGAGGCCAATCAGCCCCAGCATTTT
clone_size: .
v_call: TRBV7-6
j_call: TRBJ1-5
d_call: .

cdr3_aa: CASSQGLAGGLSYTDTQYF
cdr3_nt: TGTGCCAGCAGCCAGGGACTAGCGGGAGGCTTAAGCTACACAGATACGCAGTATTTT
clone_size: .
v_call: TRBV6-6
j_call: TRBJ2-3
d_call: TRBD2

cdr3_aa: CASSLRYGDSTNEKLFF
cdr3_nt: TGTGCCAGCAGTTTAAGATATGGGGACAGCACAAATGAAAAACTGTTTTTT
clone_size: .
v_call: TRBV6-2/TRBV6-3
j_call: TRBJ1-4
d_call: TRBD1

cdr3_aa: CASSLAGERVGYTF
cdr3_nt: TGTGCCAGCAGCTTAGCCGGGGAACGGGTCGGCTACACCTTC
clone_size: .
v_call: TRBV7-2
j_call: TRBJ1-2
d_call: .

cdr3_aa: CASSFSGTEAFF
cdr3_nt: TGTGCCAGCAGCTTTAGTGGCACTGAAGCTTTCTTT
clone_size: .
v_call: TRBV11-3
j_call: TRBJ1-1
d_call: .

cdr3_aa: CATSREVQMNTEAFF
cdr3_nt: TGTGCCACCAGCAGAGAAGTTCAGATGAACACTGAAGCTTTCTTT
clone_size: .
v_call: TRBV15
j_call: TRBJ1-1
d_call: .

cdr3_aa: CASSLGWTGGEATNEKLFF
cdr3_nt: TGTGCCAGCAGCTTAGGCTGGACAGGGGGCGAGGCAACTAATGAAAAACTGTTTTTT
clone_size: .
v_call: TRBV13
j_call: TRBJ1-4
d_call: TRBD1

cdr3_aa: CASSLVAGWGQYF
cdr3_nt: TGTGCCAGCAGCTTGGTCGCAGGGTGGGGGCAGTACTTC
clone_size: .
v_call: TRBV5-6
j_call: TRBJ2-7
d_call: .

cdr3_aa: CASSLSVAGGYEQYF
cdr3_nt: TGTGCCAGCAGCTTGTCAGTAGCGGGGGGCTACGAGCAGTACTTC
clone_size: .
v_call: TRBV5-4
j_call: TRBJ2-7
d_call: TRBD2

cdr3_aa: CASSKDRGCSYNEQFF
cdr3_nt: TGTGCCAGCAGCAAAGACAGGGGGTGTTCCTACAATGAGCAGTTCTTC
clone_size: .
v_call: TRBV21-1
j_call: TRBJ2-1
d_call: .

cdr3_aa: CASSARTVNSPLHF
cdr3_nt: TGTGCCAGCAGCGCCCGGACAGTCAATTCACCCCTCCACTTT
clone_size: .
v_call: TRBV6-4
j_call: TRBJ1-6
d_call: .

cdr3_aa: CSVTSGGSTDTQYF
cdr3_nt: TGCAGCGTGACCTCAGGGGGAAGCACAGATACGCAGTATTTT
clone_size: .
v_call: TRBV29-1
j_call: TRBJ2-3
d_call: TRBD1

cdr3_aa: CATSNSGTRTGYNSPLHF
cdr3_nt: TGTGCCACCAGCAATAGCGGGACACGGACCGGTTATAATTCACCCCTCCACTTT
clone_size: few
v_call: TRBV15
j_call: TRBJ1-6
d_call: .

cdr3_aa: CASSPREEQYF
cdr3_nt: TGTGCCAGCAGTCCACGGGAAGAGCAGTACTTC
clone_size: .
v_call: TRBV6-6
j_call: TRBJ2-7
d_call: .

cdr3_aa: CASSFARGQGISYTF
cdr3_nt: TGTGCCAGCAGTTTTGCTCGAGGACAGGGGATTAGCTACACCTTC
clone_size: .
v_call: TRBV6-5
j_call: TRBJ1-2
d_call: TRBD1

cdr3_aa: CASSPNPTGLGYTF
cdr3_nt: TGTGCCAGTAGTCCCAATCCGACAGGGCTGGGCTACACCTTC
clone_size: .
v_call: TRBV19
j_call: TRBJ1-2
d_call: TRBD1